What follows are 8 T cell receptor beta chains derived from one specimen sequenced in a study of Ad26.COV2.S vaccination and SARS-CoV-2 variants. As for treatment: over 15 received Ad26.COV2.S at low or high dose, single or two shots; a few received placebo; per-sample allocation not given. Each sample was drawn 63 days after the first injection (of vaccine or placebo). The assay was immunoSEQ multiplex PCR, and TCRdb's table has in-frame clones only and misses some. Here the sample spans about 350,000 clones, 65% to 90% being singletons. Sample: peripheral blood, taken in a trial of Ad26.COV2.S vaccine versus placebo. Source of these receptors: a person aged 18-65 years who received the Ad26.COV2.S COVID-19 vaccine or a placebo.

The chain links TRBV5-5 to TRBJ2-5, with 7 bases fitting TRBD2. The V gene end was trimmed by 0 bases and the J gene end by 0 bases; junction bases not matched to a gene: 11. The CDR3 length is 18 residues. Germline V gives CDR1 SGHKS, CDR2 YYEKEE (reference sequence). The CDR3 loop is CASSLAGRGGSYQETQYF. Here the CDR3 DNA reads TGTGCCAGCAGCTTGGCTGGGCGGGGAGGGTCGTACCAAGAGACCCAGTACTTC. The variable domain in full, completed from reference TRBV5-5 and TRBJ2-5, reads DAGVTQSPTHLIKTRGQQVTLRCSPISGHKSVSWYQQVLGQGPQFIFQYYEKEERGRGNFPDRFSARQFPNYSSELNVNALLLGDSALYLCASSLAGRGGSYQETQYFGPGTRLLVL.

The rearrangement links TRBV6-2 or TRBV6-3 to TRBJ2-7, with a tentative D call TRBD1 (6 bases). Germline V gene data show CDR1 as MNHEY and CDR2 as SVGEGT. V was cut by 3 bases and J by 7 bases, with 13 bases left in between. The CDR3 has 13 residues. The CDR3 sequence is CASSYNRALEQYF. The CDR3, as DNA: TGTGCCAGCAGTTATAACAGGGCGCTTGAGCAGTACTTC.

CDR3 in amino acids: CARAGYEQYF. CDR3 bases: TGTGCCAGAGCCGGTTACGAGCAGTACTTC. J is TRBJ2-7 and V is TRBV21-1; TRBD2 was called by the table and not checked on the DNA. TRBV21-1 represents a pseudogene. The CDR3 length is 10 residues.

The gene calls are TRBV28 and TRBJ1-2, with 9 bases that match TRBD1. CDR3 length equals 16 residues. From germline, CDR1 is MDHEN and CDR2 SYDVKM. Trimming cost V 3 bases and J 4 bases; bases outside gene matches: 9. The CDR3 DNA reads TGTGCCAGCAGTTTTGGAGGGACAGGGTTAGGCTATGGCTACACCTTC. Its translation is CASSFGGTGLGYGYTF.

This clone was detected once. The V and J genes are TRBV19 and TRBJ1-3; D uncertain. Germline V gives CDR1 LNHDA, CDR2 SQIVND (reference sequence). This CDR3 has 15 amino acids. Trimming removed 2 bases at V and 2 bases at J, with 10 bases between. The CDR3 is CASSIQGFAGNTIYF. As DNA, the CDR3 is TGTGCCAGTAGTATACAAGGGTTTGCTGGAAACACCATATATTTT.

The chain links TRBV18 to TRBJ2-5, with no clear D. The ends were cut back, 0 bases at V and 5 bases at J, with 7 bases in the middle. CDR1 is KGHSH and CDR2 is LQKENI in the germline V gene. The CDR3 spans 13 residues. CDR3 sequence: CASSPPVDETQYF. The CDR3 nucleotides read TGTGCCAGCTCACCACCGGTGGACGAGACCCAGTACTTC.

This chain uses TRBV19 with TRBJ1-5; the D is unclear. The V and J ends lost 2 bases and 1 base respectively, with 0 bases between them. The germline V gene has CDR1 LNHDA and CDR2 SQIVND (reference sequence). This CDR3 is 12 amino acids long. CDR3 in DNA: TGTGCCAGTAGTATAAGCAATCAGCCCCAGCATTTT. Its protein is CASSISNQPQHF.

This chain uses TRBV6-5 with TRBJ2-7, with TRBD1 as a possible D gene (5 bases). V lost 4 bases and J 0 bases, leaving 10 bases between the germline ends. Per the germline V gene, CDR1 is MNHEY and CDR2 is SVGAGI. The CDR3 is made up of 14 amino acids. CDR3 coding DNA: TGTGCCAGCAGTTTGACAGTAAGCTCCTACGAGCAGTACTTC. This encodes CASSLTVSSYEQYF.